These 14 T cell receptor beta chains share one sample of origin, sequenced in a study of cytomegalovirus exposure and HLA in healthy donors. The PCR was carried out with 60 Vbeta primers and 13 Jbeta primers. Here immunoSEQ multiplex PCR was the method, and the copy in TCRdb shows in-frame clones only, minus some. The sample holds about 160,000 clones; 80% to 85% are singletons and the top ten take 1.5% to 2%. Sequenced material: PBMCs. Receptor source: a young man in good health and CMV-seronegative.

The chain joins TRBV27 to TRBJ1-1, with no clear D. Germline lookup yields CDR1 MNHEY and CDR2 SMNVEV (reference sequence). There are 13 residues in the CDR3. V was cut by 6 bases and J by 0 bases, with 8 bases left in between. CDR3 coding DNA: TGTGCCAGCAGGGGCCTCATGAACACTGAAGCTTTCTTT. Its translation is CASRGLMNTEAFF.

Here the CDR3 DNA reads TGTGCCAGCAGCCCGACAGGGATCTATGGCTACACCTTC. This codes for CASSPTGIYGYTF. The rearrangement links TRBV28 to TRBJ1-2; 7 bases line up with TRBD1. Germline V gives CDR1 MDHEN, CDR2 SYDVKM. V dropped 6 bases and J dropped 4; count of bases not matched to a gene: 5. The CDR3 contains 13 residues.

The chain combines TRBV5-5 with TRBJ1-2; D is perhaps TRBD1 (6 bases). Germline V gene data show CDR1 as SGHKS and CDR2 as YYEKEE (reference sequence). V was shortened by 1 base and J by 8 bases, with 21 bases between the two germline ends. The CDR3 is 16 residues long. The CDR3 DNA reads TGTGCCAGCAGCTTGCGTTTAGAGGGGGTGCCCTCCGGCTACACCTTC. This translates into CASSLRLEGVPSGYTF.

CDR3 region: CSVVGIGGANTEAFF. The CDR3 DNA reads as TGCAGCGTTGTGGGGATCGGGGGGGCGAACACTGAAGCTTTCTTT. The J gene is TRBJ1-1, the V gene TRBV29-1, with D perhaps matching TRBD1 (6 bases). Trimming left V 4 bases short and J 1 base short, with 16 bases between. Germline lookup yields CDR1 SQVTM and CDR2 ANQGSEA. The CDR3 spans 15 residues.

The V call is TRBV7-2, the J call TRBJ2-3; D possibly corresponds to TRBD1 (5 bases). The CDR3 length is 12 residues. V shed 2 bases and J shed 6 bases, with 6 bases lying between them. Germline-derived CDR1 and CDR2 are SGHTA and FQGNSA. The CDR3 spells CASSLQGDTQYF. The CDR3 coding sequence is TGTGCCAGCAGCTTACAGGGCGATACGCAGTATTTT.

This clone is a singleton in its sample. The chain is built from TRBV10-3 and TRBJ1-2; TRBD1 aligns across 8 bases. Germline CDR1 reads ENHRY; CDR2 reads SYGVKD. CDR3 length: 14 residues. V lost 7 bases to trimming and J lost 8 bases; unmatched junction nucleotides: 12. The CDR3 coding sequence is TGTGCCATCAACTTCGGACAGGGCGGGTTAGGCTACACCTTC. It is translated as CAINFGQGGLGYTF.

V usage is TRBV11-2 and J usage is TRBJ1-3; D is ambiguous. There are 15 residues in the CDR3. The V end was cut by 5 bases, the J end by 7 bases, with 18 bases between. Germline V gene sequence: CDR1 SGHAT, CDR2 FQNNGV. In DNA form, the CDR3 reads TGTGCCAGCAGCCCAGCGTTCCCCCAGTCGAACACCATATATTTT. It is translated as CASSPAFPQSNTIYF.

The chain combines TRBV9 with TRBJ1-1; tentative D call: TRBD1 (6 bases). The CDR3 has 13 residues. The V gene lost 3 bases and the J gene lost 3 bases, with 9 bases spanning the gap. Germline V gene lookup returns CDR1 SGDLS and CDR2 YYNGEE. In nucleotides, the CDR3 is TGTGCCAGCAGCGCTGACAGGTACACTGAAGCTTTCTTT. As protein: CASSADRYTEAFF.

This rearrangement joins TRBV5-4 to TRBJ2-1, with 12 positions matching TRBD2. The germline V gene has CDR1 SGHNT and CDR2 YYREEE (reference sequence). This CDR3 comprises 14 residues. Germline trimming cut 4 bases from V and 7 bases from J; bases unmatched to any gene: 3. The CDR3 spells CASSLTSGGNEQFF. CDR3 bases: TGTGCCAGCAGCCTGACTAGCGGGGGAAATGAGCAGTTCTTC.

This chain uses TRBV6-1 with TRBJ2-4, with a weak D call TRBD1 (5 bases). CDR3 size: 17 residues. Trimming took 1 base from V and 6 from J, leaving 19 bases between them. Germline CDR1 is MNHNS and CDR2 is SASEGT. In DNA, the CDR3 is TGTGCCAGCAGTGAAGACGGGTGGGGCCCCTACCGAAACATTCAGTACTTC. This sequence encodes CASSEDGWGPYRNIQYF.

This clone was counted between two and nine times. The J gene is TRBJ2-1, the V gene TRBV5-1; TRBD1 is a possible D gene (5 bases). The CDR3 sequence is 17 residues long. Germline assignment: CDR1 SGHRS and CDR2 YFSETQ. V was shortened by 5 bases and J by 2 bases, with 20 bases between the two germline ends. Written as DNA, the CDR3 is TGCGCCAGCAGACCCCCCGCTTCAGGGAATGCCTACAATGAGCAGTTCTTC. Protein product: CASRPPASGNAYNEQFF.

This clone was observed a single time. The chain couples TRBV5-5 to TRBJ1-1, with TRBD1 matching over 7 bases. The CDR3 sequence is 17 residues long. Germline values: CDR1 SGHKS, CDR2 YYEKEE (reference sequence). J lost 0 bases, V lost 2 bases, and 10 bases had no gene match. CDR3 in DNA: TGTGCCAGCAGCTTAGTTCCGGGACAGAGGATGAACACTGAAGCTTTCTTT. It translates to CASSLVPGQRMNTEAFF. The full variable domain, its missing parts supplied by reference TRBV5-5 and TRBJ1-1, is DAGVTQSPTHLIKTRGQQVTLRCSPISGHKSVSWYQQVLGQGPQFIFQYYEKEERGRGNFPDRFSARQFPNYSSELNVNALLLGDSALYLCASSLVPGQRMNTEAFFGQGTRLTVV.

This clone came up a few times. The chain employs TRBV6-5 and TRBJ1-5, with 8 bases identical to TRBD1. With V trimmed by 5 bases and J by 4 bases, 4 bases remained unmatched. There are 14 residues in the CDR3. Germline V gene sequence: CDR1 MNHEY, CDR2 SVGAGI. For the CDR3, the DNA is TGTGCCAGCAGTCCCGGGACAGGAAATCAGCCCCAGCATTTT. This codes for CASSPGTGNQPQHF.

The gene calls are TRBV27 and TRBJ1-1, with TRBD1 matching over 8 bases. This CDR3 has 14 residues. V lost 7 bases to trimming and J lost 2 bases; unmatched junction nucleotides: 6. The germline V gene has CDR1 MNHEY and CDR2 SMNVEV (reference sequence). For the CDR3, the DNA is TGTGCCAGCACCGACAGGGGAACAAACACTGAAGCTTTCTTT. Translated: CASTDRGTNTEAFF.